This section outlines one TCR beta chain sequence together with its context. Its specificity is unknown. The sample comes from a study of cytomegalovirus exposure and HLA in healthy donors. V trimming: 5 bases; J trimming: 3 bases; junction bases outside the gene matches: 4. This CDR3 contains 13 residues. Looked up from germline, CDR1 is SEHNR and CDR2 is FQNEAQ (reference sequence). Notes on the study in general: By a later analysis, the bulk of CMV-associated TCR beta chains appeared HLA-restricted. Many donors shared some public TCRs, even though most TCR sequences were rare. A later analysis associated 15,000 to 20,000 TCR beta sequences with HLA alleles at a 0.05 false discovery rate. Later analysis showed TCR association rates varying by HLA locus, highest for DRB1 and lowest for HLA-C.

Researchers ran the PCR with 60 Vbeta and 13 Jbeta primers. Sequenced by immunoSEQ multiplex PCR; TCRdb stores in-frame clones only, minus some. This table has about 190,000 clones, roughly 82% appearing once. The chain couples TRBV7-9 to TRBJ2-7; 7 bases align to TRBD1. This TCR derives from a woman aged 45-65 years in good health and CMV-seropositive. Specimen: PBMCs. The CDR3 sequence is CASSQTGNYEQYF. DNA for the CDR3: TGTGCCAGCAGCCAGACAGGGAACTACGAGCAGTACTTC.